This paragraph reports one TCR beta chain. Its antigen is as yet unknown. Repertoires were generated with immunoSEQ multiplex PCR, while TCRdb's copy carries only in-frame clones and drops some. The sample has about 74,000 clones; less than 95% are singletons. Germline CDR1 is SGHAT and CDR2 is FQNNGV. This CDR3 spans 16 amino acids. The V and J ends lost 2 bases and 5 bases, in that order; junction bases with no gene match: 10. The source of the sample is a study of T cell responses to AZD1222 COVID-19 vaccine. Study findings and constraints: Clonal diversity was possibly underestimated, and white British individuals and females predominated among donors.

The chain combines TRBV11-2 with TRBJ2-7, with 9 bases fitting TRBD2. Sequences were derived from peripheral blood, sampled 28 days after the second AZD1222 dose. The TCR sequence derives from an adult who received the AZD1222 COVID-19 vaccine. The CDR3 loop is CASSLFSAGGDHEQYF. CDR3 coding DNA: TGTGCCAGCAGCTTATTCTCGGCGGGAGGGGACCACGAGCAGTACTTC.